What follows are 9 T cell receptor beta chains derived from one specimen sequenced in a study of vaccination and CD4 T cells after COVID-19. The Oncomine TCR Beta short-read assay sequenced DNA from cultured CD4+ T cells. Via MiXCR, TCRdb re-called the PCR reads, giving one row per CDR3 protein. The table records approximately 19,000 distinct CDR3 sequences, 53% of them present only once. No antigens are known for them. Documented treatment: roughly ten-day PBMC culture with coronavirus spike peptide pools or control peptides (ViraFEST assay). The material sequenced was CD4+ T cells from blood, cultured in vitro, taken before SARS-CoV-2 vaccination. The origin of the receptors is a human donor who had recovered from COVID-19.

J is TRBJ1-2 and V is TRBV20-1; D gene unclear. Looked up from germline, CDR1 is DFQATT and CDR2 is SNEGSKA (reference sequence). This CDR3 contains 8 residues. As DNA, the CDR3 is TGCAGCCTTGAGGGCGAGACCTTC. Translating it yields CSLEGETF.

The V gene is TRBV15, the J gene TRBJ2-7; D gene ambiguous. Germline V gene sequence: CDR1 LNHNV, CDR2 YYDKDF (reference sequence). The V end lost 1 base, the J end lost 7 bases, and 8 bases lay between the germline ends. The CDR3 covers 12 residues. This chain's CDR3 is CATSRGYTEQYF. CDR3 sequence (DNA): TGTGCCACCAGCAGAGGGTACACAGAGCAGTACTTC.

The J gene is TRBJ2-5, the V gene TRBV7-2; no reliable D call. CDR3 length: 14 residues. Germline V lookup: CDR1 SGHTA, CDR2 FQGNSA. V was cut by 5 bases and J by 3 bases, with 13 bases left in between. The CDR3 sequence is CASSRQSLEETQYF. The CDR3 DNA sequence: TGTGCCAGCAGCCGTCAGTCGCTAGAAGAGACCCAGTACTTC.

The chain combines TRBV24-1 with TRBJ2-3, with unresolved D. The CDR3 is made up of 12 amino acids. The germline CDR1 and CDR2 sequences are KGHDR and SFDVKD. With 10 bases removed from V and 6 bases from J, the gap between germline ends came to 13 bases. The CDR3 sequence is CATQQLGDTQYF. The DNA for the CDR3 is TGTGCCACACAACAACTTGGTGATACGCAGTATTTT.

This clonotype came up a few times. J is TRBJ2-7 and V is TRBV6-1; 10 bases fit TRBD2. Trimming at V came to 5 bases and at J to 3 bases, leaving 7 bases not matched to a gene. The V gene's germline CDR1 is MNHNS and CDR2 SASEGT. The length of the CDR3 is 15 residues. This CDR3 is CASSPGLAVVYEQYF. CDR3 DNA sequence: TGTGCCAGCAGTCCCGGACTAGCGGTGGTCTACGAGCAGTACTTC.

The V and J genes are TRBV24-1 and TRBJ2-2; weak D call: TRBD1 (6 bases). The germline CDR1 and CDR2 sequences are KGHDR and SFDVKD. The CDR3 covers 13 residues. V shed 7 bases and J shed 4 bases, with 9 bases lying between them. This chain's CDR3 is CATSRGSTGELFF. CDR3 sequence (DNA): TGTGCCACCAGCAGGGGTAGCACCGGGGAGCTGTTTTTT.

This rearrangement joins TRBV5-4 to TRBJ1-1; 7 bases are a match to TRBD1. Germline loops: CDR1 SGHNT, CDR2 YYREEE (reference sequence). J lost 3 bases, V lost 3 bases, and 8 bases had no gene match. The CDR3 runs to 15 residues. CDR3 protein: CASSSPRGFDTEAFF. DNA for the CDR3: TGTGCCAGCAGCTCCCCCAGGGGGTTCGACACTGAAGCTTTCTTT.

V and J are TRBV12-3 or TRBV12-4 and TRBJ1-5; D is undetermined. CDR3 length equals 12 residues. V was cut by 4 bases and J by 7 bases, with 8 bases left in between. CDR3 amino acids: CASSSTGQPQHF. The CDR3 bases are TGTGCCAGCAGTTCTACGGGACAGCCCCAGCATTTT.

V and J are TRBV18 and TRBJ1-1; the D is unclear. Germline CDR1 KGHSH, CDR2 LQKENI. V was clipped by 4 bases and J by 3 bases, with 9 bases between them. CDR3 length equals 13 residues. In nucleotides, the CDR3 is TGTGCCAGCTCACGAGGGATGGACACTGAAGCTTTCTTT. It specifies CASSRGMDTEAFF.